The rows below give T cell receptor beta chains drawn from one sample of a study of human T cells and chemical hapten exposure. TCRdb independently ran MiXCR on the RACE reads; one entry per CDR3 protein. The profile shows about 130,000 distinct CDR3 sequences, roughly 9% of them singletons. Material for sequencing was whole blood. The receptor set was obtained from a male donor in good health. Some clones in this sample may be carry-over from other donors' samples. CDR3s include the opening cysteine and the closing phenylalanine or tryptophan. D genes are given only for firm matches. Only part of the rows carry a size: once, few, many, or a class if the clone is expanded.

abundance: many
d_gene: -
j_gene: TRBJ2-1
v_gene: TRBV29-1
CDR3aa: CSVEGRENEQFF
CDR3nt: TGCAGCGTTGAGGGCAGGGAAAATGAGCAGTTCTTC

abundance: many
d_gene: -
j_gene: TRBJ1-5
v_gene: TRBV27
CDR3aa: CASSFPNPQENSNQPQHF
CDR3nt: TGTGCCAGCAGTTTTCCAAACCCTCAGGAGAATAGCAATCAGCCCCAGCATTTT

abundance: many
d_gene: -
j_gene: TRBJ1-1
v_gene: TRBV29-1
CDR3aa: CSVEDTARAFF
CDR3nt: TGCAGCGTTGAAGATACGGCCCGAGCTTTCTTT

abundance: -
d_gene: -
j_gene: TRBJ1-6
v_gene: TRBV14
CDR3aa: CASSQSRQDSYNSPLHF
CDR3nt: TGTGCCAGCAGCCAATCCCGACAGGACTCCTATAATTCACCCCTCCACTTT

abundance: -
d_gene: -
j_gene: TRBJ2-7
v_gene: TRBV29-1
CDR3aa: CSVPGRAAYEQYF
CDR3nt: TGCAGCGTCCCGGGACGCGCGGCCTACGAGCAGTACTTC

abundance: few
d_gene: -
j_gene: TRBJ1-2
v_gene: TRBV20-1
CDR3aa: CSASRGLVNYGYTF
CDR3nt: TGCAGTGCTAGTAGGGGCCTGGTTAACTATGGCTACACCTTC

abundance: -
d_gene: TRBD2
j_gene: TRBJ2-7
v_gene: TRBV5-6
CDR3aa: CASSPWEGTIYEQYF
CDR3nt: TGTGCCAGCAGCCCATGGGAGGGGACCATATACGAGCAGTACTTC

abundance: many
d_gene: -
j_gene: TRBJ2-1
v_gene: TRBV11-2
CDR3aa: CASSLKDNEQFF
CDR3nt: TGTGCCAGCAGCTTAAAAGACAATGAGCAGTTCTTC

abundance: few
d_gene: TRBD2
j_gene: TRBJ2-1
v_gene: TRBV29-1
CDR3aa: CSVSGLAGAEQFF
CDR3nt: TGCAGCGTCTCGGGACTAGCGGGAGCTGAGCAGTTCTTC

abundance: once
d_gene: TRBD2
j_gene: TRBJ2-7
v_gene: TRBV6-5
CDR3aa: CASNPGGLGYEQYF
CDR3nt: TGTGCCAGCAACCCCGGGGGACTAGGGTACGAGCAGTACTTC

abundance: few
d_gene: TRBD1
j_gene: TRBJ1-2
v_gene: TRBV12-3/TRBV12-4
CDR3aa: CASSVRTGGSYGYTF
CDR3nt: TGTGCCAGCAGTGTGAGGACAGGGGGGTCCTATGGCTACACCTTC

abundance: -
d_gene: -
j_gene: TRBJ1-2
v_gene: TRBV5-1
CDR3aa: CASSFSGGYTF
CDR3nt: TGCGCCAGCAGCTTTTCAGGGGGCTACACCTTC

abundance: few
d_gene: -
j_gene: TRBJ2-1
v_gene: TRBV12-5
CDR3aa: CASGSNRNEQFF
CDR3nt: TGTGCTAGTGGTTCTAACAGAAATGAGCAGTTCTTC

abundance: few
d_gene: -
j_gene: TRBJ2-3
v_gene: TRBV7-2
CDR3aa: CASSRGSDRQYF
CDR3nt: TGTGCCAGCAGCCGGGGTTCGGATCGGCAGTATTTT